A single sample gave rise to the 20 T cell receptor beta chains below, sequenced in a study of STAT5B mutations in CD4+ large granular lymphocyte leukemia. Sequencing used immunoSEQ multiplex PCR; TCRdb keeps in-frame clones, though not all of them. The sample yields about 32,000 clones, 85% to 90% seen once. Sequenced: CD4+ T cells from blood buffy coats. The receptors derive from a human donor in good health.

J is TRBJ2-7 and V is TRBV7-9; the match to TRBD1 covers 11 bases. Germline loops: CDR1 SEHNR, CDR2 FQNEAQ (reference sequence). The CDR3 spans 14 residues. V lost 1 base to trimming and J lost 8 bases; unmatched junction nucleotides: 4. CDR3 DNA: TGTGCCAGCAGCTTAGTAACGGACAGGGGGCAGCAGTACTTC. Its protein product is CASSLVTDRGQQYF.

This clone was counted only a few times. CDR3 bases: TGTGCCTGGAGGCCCCCTTTCGGACGTAGGAGCTCCTACGAGCAGTACTTC. Encoded protein: CAWRPPFGRRSSYEQYF. The chain couples TRBV30 to TRBJ2-7; D ambiguous. The CDR3 contains 17 residues. The germline gives CDR1 GTSNPN, CDR2 SVGIG (reference sequence). Deletions cut 3 bases from V and 0 bases from J, with 21 bases between.

V is TRBV29-1 and J is TRBJ2-7, with no clear D. V was clipped by 3 bases and J by 0 bases, with 12 bases between them. This CDR3 is built from 14 residues. Germline V CDR1 and CDR2: SQVTM, ANQGSEA. For the CDR3, the DNA is TGCAGCGTTGAGCGACTGTTGGGCTCCTACGAGCAGTACTTC. Its translation: CSVERLLGSYEQYF.

This rearrangement joins TRBV6-6 to TRBJ1-5, with 8 bases aligning to TRBD1. V shed 0 bases, J shed 7 bases, and the junction held 5 bases outside the gene matches. The CDR3 length is 15 residues. Germline V gives CDR1 MNHNY, CDR2 SVGAGI (reference sequence). The CDR3 reads CASSYSTGGQQPQHF. CDR3 sequence (DNA): TGTGCCAGCAGTTACTCTACAGGGGGTCAGCAGCCCCAGCATTTT.

The chain carries TRBV10-1 and TRBJ2-1, with D unclear. The germline V gene has CDR1 WNHNN and CDR2 SYGVQD (reference sequence). V was cut by 0 bases and J by 1 base, with 7 bases left in between. This CDR3 is 15 amino acids long. Here the CDR3 reads CASSESVGSYNEQFF. The CDR3 nucleotides are TGCGCCAGCAGTGAGTCGGTGGGATCCTACAATGAGCAGTTCTTC.

This clone was counted once. The chain combines TRBV5-1 with TRBJ2-1, with D uncertain. Germline lookup yields CDR1 SGHRS and CDR2 YFSETQ. The V end lost 4 bases, the J end lost 6 bases, and 17 bases lay between the germline ends. The CDR3 is made up of 15 amino acids. CDR3 in DNA: TGCGCCAGCAGCCAGGTCGGGTACCTAGGCAATGAGCAGTTCTTC. The encoded protein is CASSQVGYLGNEQFF.

The gene calls are TRBV4-1 and TRBJ2-7, with D possibly TRBD2 on 6 matching bases. V was pared by 4 bases and J by 5 bases, with 15 bases between. There are 14 residues in the CDR3. From germline, CDR1 is MGHRA and CDR2 YSYEKL. The DNA for the CDR3 is TGCGCCAGCAGCCCCATTGGGGGGTATAACGAGCAGTACTTC. It encodes CASSPIGGYNEQYF.

The rearrangement joins TRBV6-5 to TRBJ1-5; D perhaps matches TRBD1 (6 bases). CDR3 length equals 15 residues. Trimming pared 6 bases from V and 2 bases from J, leaving 14 bases between. Per germline, CDR1 MNHEY and CDR2 SVGAGI. The chain's CDR3 is CASRTPGGGNQPQHF. The CDR3 bases are TGTGCCAGCAGGACTCCGGGGGGCGGCAATCAGCCCCAGCATTTT.

This chain connects TRBV28 to TRBJ2-1; 10 nucleotides agree with TRBD2. Germline V gene lookup returns CDR1 MDHEN and CDR2 SYDVKM. This CDR3 has 16 amino acids. V gave up 6 bases and J gave up 4 bases; unmatched junction bases: 9. CDR3 sequence reads: CASRTSGGLAYNEQFF. The CDR3 DNA sequence: TGTGCCAGCAGAACGTCGGGGGGACTAGCGTACAATGAGCAGTTCTTC.

The CDR3 is CASTLNGGAGANVLTF. In nucleotides, the CDR3 is TGTGCCAGCACCCTGAACGGGGGGGCTGGGGCCAACGTCCTGACTTTC. J is TRBJ2-6 and V is TRBV2, with 8 nucleotides matching TRBD2. Germline V gene sequence: CDR1 SNHLY, CDR2 FYNNEI. Trimming removed 7 bases from V and 2 bases from J; junction bases left unmatched: 7. The CDR3 sequence is 16 residues long. The whole variable domain, remainder taken from reference TRBV2 and TRBJ2-6, is EPEVTQTPSHQVTQMGQEVILRCVPISNHLYFYWYRQILGQKVEFLVSFYNNEISEKSEIFDDQFSVERPDGSNFTLKIRSTKLEDSAMYFCASTLNGGAGANVLTFGAGSRLTVL.

The V call is TRBV28, the J call TRBJ1-2, with D tentatively TRBD1 (5 bases). This CDR3 is 14 amino acids long. Looked up from germline, CDR1 is MDHEN and CDR2 is SYDVKM. V lost 4 bases, J lost 4 bases, and 13 bases lay in between. The CDR3 bases are TGTGCCAGCAGTTCGAGGGGATTCTTCTATGGCTACACCTTC. Translated: CASSSRGFFYGYTF.

The chain joins TRBV6-1 to TRBJ2-2; D possibly matches TRBD1 or TRBD2 (5 bases each). Germline V gene data show CDR1 as MNHNS and CDR2 as SASEGT. Trimming removed 1 base from V and 4 bases from J, with 16 bases in between. The CDR3 extends over 17 amino acids. The CDR3: CASSEGSRQRVTGELFF. The CDR3 DNA sequence: TGTGCCAGCAGTGAAGGCAGCAGACAGAGGGTCACCGGGGAGCTGTTTTTT.

The rearrangement links TRBV28 to TRBJ2-7, with 7 positions matching TRBD1. The germline gives CDR1 MDHEN, CDR2 SYDVKM. Unmatched junction bases numbered 8, after V lost 7 bases and J lost 5 bases. There are 13 residues in the CDR3. DNA for the CDR3: TGTGCCAGCATACGACAGGGCCGCCACGAGCAGTACTTC. Its translation: CASIRQGRHEQYF.

The chain carries TRBV15 and TRBJ2-5; D gene unclear. This CDR3 spans 13 amino acids. V gave up 3 bases and J gave up 5 bases, with 10 bases separating them. Germline V gene sequence: CDR1 LNHNV, CDR2 YYDKDF (reference sequence). The CDR3 loop is CATSRDNKETQYF. For the CDR3, the DNA is TGTGCCACCAGCAGGGATAACAAGGAGACCCAGTACTTC.

The V and J genes are TRBV28 and TRBJ2-7; 7 bases are a match to TRBD1. From germline, CDR1 is MDHEN and CDR2 SYDVKM. The CDR3 totals 14 residues. Germline trimming cut 5 bases from V and 5 bases from J; bases unmatched to any gene: 9. Written as DNA, the CDR3 is TGTGCCAGCAGTCGAACAGGGGTAATAAACGAGCAGTACTTC. Its translation: CASSRTGVINEQYF.

The chain links TRBV5-1 to TRBJ1-2; 7 bases align to TRBD1. This CDR3 has 14 amino acids. Germline V gene lookup returns CDR1 SGHRS and CDR2 YFSETQ. Losses at the gene ends were 6 bases for V and 4 bases for J; bases not matched to a gene: 9. Here the CDR3 DNA reads TGCGCCAGCACCGGACAGGACCCTCGCTATGGCTACACCTTC. This gives the protein CASTGQDPRYGYTF.

The chain is built from TRBV7-3 and TRBJ2-1; TRBD2 matches at 14 bases. The ends lost 5 bases at V and 8 bases at J; junction bases unmatched: 2. CDR1 and CDR2 (germline): SGHTA, FQGTGA. The CDR3 contains 14 residues. This CDR3 reads CASSPGLAGDEQFF. The CDR3 nucleotides are TGTGCCAGCAGCCCGGGACTAGCGGGAGATGAGCAGTTCTTC.

This clone was seen once. The chain carries TRBV9 and TRBJ1-1; perhaps TRBD1 as D (5 bases). This CDR3 comprises 16 residues. Germline V gene data show CDR1 as SGDLS and CDR2 as YYNGEE. The germline V and J ends were trimmed by 0 bases and 0 bases, with 12 bases remaining between them. The CDR3 coding sequence is TGTGCCAGCAGCGTAGCTGACCCGGGACTGAACACTGAAGCTTTCTTT. Its translation: CASSVADPGLNTEAFF.

The rearrangement links TRBV11-2 to TRBJ1-1; D call uncertain. V was clipped by 1 base and J by 1 base, with 4 bases between them. The CDR3 runs to 13 residues. CDR1 and CDR2 from the germline V gene are SGHAT and FQNNGV. The CDR3 DNA is TGTGCCAGCAGCTTAGGCAGGAACACTGAAGCTTTCTTT. Amino acid sequence: CASSLGRNTEAFF.

The chain joins TRBV28 to TRBJ1-1; D remains ambiguous. V dropped 7 bases and J dropped 3 bases, with 9 bases sitting between them. CDR3 length equals 12 residues. The V gene's germline CDR1 is MDHEN and CDR2 SYDVKM. The DNA for the CDR3 is TGTGCCAGCAATTACGGAGACACTGAAGCTTTCTTT. This sequence encodes CASNYGDTEAFF.